Listed here are 6 T cell receptor beta chains from one sample, sequenced in a study of neurological immune-mediated disorders. Each CDR3 protein is one row after TCRdb ran MiXCR on the 5' RACE reads. The sample yields 50,000 to 55,000 distinct CDR3 sequences, about a tenth seen once. Specimen: PBMCs. Receptor source: a man in his 70s with HTLV-1-associated myelopathy (HAM/TSP).

In its sample, this clonotype was seen many times. V usage is TRBV29-1 and J usage is TRBJ2-7, with D perhaps TRBD2 (5 bases). Per germline, CDR1 SQVTM and CDR2 ANQGSEA. This CDR3 is built from 13 residues. Trimming left V 4 bases short and J 6 bases short, with 16 bases between. The CDR3 here is CSVASDSGSEQYF. CDR3 coding DNA: TGCAGCGTTGCGTCCGATTCGGGGAGCGAGCAGTACTTC.

In this sample, this clonotype turned up many times. The chain links TRBV5-1 to TRBJ1-1, with D possibly TRBD1 on 6 matching bases. The CDR3 covers 14 residues. The germline CDR1 and CDR2 sequences are SGHRS and YFSETQ. Trimming left V 4 bases short and J 3 bases short, with 13 bases between. The CDR3 DNA reads as TGCGCCAGCAGCCTACTAACAGGGTACACTGAAGCTTTCTTT. Amino acid sequence: CASSLLTGYTEAFF.

This clonotype showed up many times. The chain recombines TRBV7-2 with TRBJ2-3, with 7 bases matching TRBD2. Trimming at V came to 8 bases and at J to 0 bases, leaving 11 bases not matched to a gene. CDR1 and CDR2 (germline): SGHTA, FQGNSA. CDR3 length: 16 amino acids. CDR3 in amino acids: CASVGDGGRSTDTQYF. CDR3 sequence (DNA): TGTGCCAGCGTCGGGGATGGCGGGAGAAGCACAGATACGCAGTATTTT. The complete variable domain, with remaining parts taken from reference TRBV7-2 and TRBJ2-3, reads GAGVSQSPSNKVTEKGKDVELRCDPISGHTALYWYRQSLGQGLEFLIYFQGNSAPDKSGLPSDRFSAERTGGSVSTLTIQRTQQEDSAVYLCASVGDGGRSTDTQYFGPGTRLTVL.

This clonotype was counted many times. Relative to the germline gene, one junction end is altered; a read error may explain this. The J gene is TRBJ1-6, the V gene TRBV18; no clear D gene. Germline V lookup: CDR1 KGHSH, CDR2 LQKENI. The CDR3 has 12 amino acids. For the CDR3, the DNA is TGTGCCAGCTCATTGGATAAATCACCCCTCCACTTT. Translated: CASSLDKSPLHF.

This clonotype was picked up many times. The J gene is TRBJ2-1, the V gene TRBV20-1, with D possibly TRBD2 on 7 matching bases. CDR1 and CDR2 (germline): DFQATT, SNEGSKA (reference sequence). The CDR3 contains 12 residues. V lost 6 bases and J lost 7, with 13 bases in between. CDR3 bases: TGCAGTGCGTCACAGGGAGGGAATGAGCAGTTCTTC. This codes for CSASQGGNEQFF.

In this sample, this clonotype turned up many times. V gene TRBV5-1 combines with J gene TRBJ1-2; D is perhaps TRBD1 (5 bases). Germline loops: CDR1 SGHRS, CDR2 YFSETQ. The V gene lost 0 bases and the J gene lost 8 bases, with 20 bases spanning the gap. This CDR3 contains 16 residues. The CDR3 is CASSLGRGGQGGGYTF. As DNA, the CDR3 is TGCGCCAGCAGCTTGGGGAGAGGTGGTCAGGGAGGCGGCTACACCTTC.